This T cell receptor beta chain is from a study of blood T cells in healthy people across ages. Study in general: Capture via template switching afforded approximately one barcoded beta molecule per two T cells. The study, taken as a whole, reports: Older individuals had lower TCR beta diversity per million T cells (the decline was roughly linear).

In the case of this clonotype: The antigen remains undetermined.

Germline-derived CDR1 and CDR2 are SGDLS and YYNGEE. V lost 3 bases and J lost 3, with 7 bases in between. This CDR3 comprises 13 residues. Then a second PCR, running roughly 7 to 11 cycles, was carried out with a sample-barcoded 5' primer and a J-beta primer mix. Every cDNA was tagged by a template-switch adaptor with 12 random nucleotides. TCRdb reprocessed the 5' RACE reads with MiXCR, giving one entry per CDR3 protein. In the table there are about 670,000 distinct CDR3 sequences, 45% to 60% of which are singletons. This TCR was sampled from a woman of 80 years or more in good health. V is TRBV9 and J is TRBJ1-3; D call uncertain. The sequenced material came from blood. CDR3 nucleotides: TGTGCCAGCAGCGACAGAAATGGAAACACCATATATTTT. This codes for CASSDRNGNTIYF.